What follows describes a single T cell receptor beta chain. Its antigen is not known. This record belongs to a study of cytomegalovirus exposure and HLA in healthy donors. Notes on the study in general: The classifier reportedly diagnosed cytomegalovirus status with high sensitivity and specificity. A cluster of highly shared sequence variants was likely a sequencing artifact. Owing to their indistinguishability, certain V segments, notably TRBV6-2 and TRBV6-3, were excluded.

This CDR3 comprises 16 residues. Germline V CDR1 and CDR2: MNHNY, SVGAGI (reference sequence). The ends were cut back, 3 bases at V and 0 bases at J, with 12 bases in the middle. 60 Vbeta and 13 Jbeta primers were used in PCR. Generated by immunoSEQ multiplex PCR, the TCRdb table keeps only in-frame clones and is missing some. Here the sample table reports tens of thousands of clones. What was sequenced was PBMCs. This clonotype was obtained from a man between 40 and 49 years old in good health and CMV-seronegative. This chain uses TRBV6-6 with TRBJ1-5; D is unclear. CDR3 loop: CASSYLQKYSNQPQHF. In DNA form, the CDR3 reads TGTGCCAGCAGTTATTTACAGAAATATAGCAATCAGCCCCAGCATTTT.